This entry lists 22 T cell receptor beta chains sequenced from one sample in a study of T cell repertoires in cytomegalovirus infection. TCRdb fed the reads into MiXCR, producing one record per CDR3 protein. The repertoire holds 300,000 to 400,000 distinct CDR3 sequences, with approximately 18% as singletons. The sequenced material came from PBMCs. Receptors originate from a human donor in good health (CMV status not recorded). Some clones in this sample may be carry-over from other donors' samples.

The chain joins TRBV18 to TRBJ2-1; D not resolved. This CDR3 contains 15 residues. Deletions cut 3 bases from V and 2 bases from J, with 11 bases between. From germline, CDR1 is KGHSH and CDR2 LQKENI. The CDR3 DNA reads as TGTGCCAGCTCACCTGTGCAGGTTCCCTACAATGAGCAGTTCTTC. Translated, it gives CASSPVQVPYNEQFF.

About this clonotype itself: A read error may produce the germline difference seen at one junction end. CDR3 amino acids: CASSAGTSGRHF. CDR3 nucleotide sequence: TGTGCCAGCAGCGCGGGGACTAGCGGGAGACACTTC. The gene calls are TRBV7-2 and TRBJ2-7, with 14 bases aligning to TRBD2. The germline gives CDR1 SGHTA, CDR2 FQGNSA. This CDR3 spans 12 amino acids.

There are many counts of this clonotype. The chain links TRBV7-8 to TRBJ2-1; tentative D call: TRBD2 (6 bases). V was shortened by 5 bases and J by 9 bases, with 23 bases between the two germline ends. The CDR3 covers 16 residues. Germline CDR1 and CDR2: SGHVS and FQNEAQ. DNA for the CDR3: TGTGCCAGCAGCGTCCCTTCGGGAGATGGTACAATTGAGCAGTTCTTC. Its protein product is CASSVPSGDGTIEQFF.

V usage is TRBV6-7 and J usage is TRBJ2-3, with TRBD2 identical over 7 bases. TRBV6-7 is filed as an ORF, its function uncertain. The trim removed 0 bases at V and 2 bases at J, leaving 5 bases unmatched. The CDR3 length is 16 residues. The CDR3 DNA follows: TGTGCCAGCAGTTACTCGACGGGGGGATCCACAGATACGCAGTATTTT. It yields the protein CASSYSTGGSTDTQYF.

This clonotype was seen repeatedly, ten times or more. The chain joins TRBV19 to TRBJ1-6; D remains unclear. The CDR3 contains 12 residues. Looked up from germline, CDR1 is LNHDA and CDR2 is SQIVND (reference sequence). Trimming left V 7 bases short and J 7 bases short, with 8 bases between. This CDR3 reads CASMGKNSPLHF. CDR3 nucleotides: TGTGCCAGTATGGGGAAGAATTCACCCCTCCACTTT.

The sample holds a few counts of this clonotype. The chain is built from TRBV2 and TRBJ2-1, with D possibly TRBD1 on 6 matching bases. The CDR3 consists of 17 residues. With 6 bases removed from V and 6 bases from J, the gap between germline ends came to 24 bases. Germline CDR1 reads SNHLY; CDR2 reads FYNNEI. As DNA, the CDR3 is TGTGCCAGCAGAGTAAACCGGGCAAAGGGGGATCCCAATGAGCAGTTCTTC. This sequence encodes CASRVNRAKGDPNEQFF.

This clonotype was seen at least ten times. The rearrangement links TRBV7-8 to TRBJ2-2; D is unresolved. This CDR3 is built from 15 residues. V gave up 0 bases and J gave up 5 bases, with 10 bases separating them. Germline loops: CDR1 SGHVS, CDR2 FQNEAQ. The CDR3 region is CASSLAGAPTGELFF. In DNA, the CDR3 is TGTGCCAGCAGCTTAGCGGGTGCGCCGACCGGGGAGCTGTTTTTT. Filled out from reference TRBV7-8 and TRBJ2-2, the complete variable domain reads GAGVSQSPRYKVAKRGQDVALRCDPISGHVSLFWYQQALGQGPEFLTYFQNEAQLDKSGLPSDRFFAERPEGSVSTLKIQRTQQEDSAVYLCASSLAGAPTGELFFGEGSRLTVL.

This clonotype was seen only a few times. The chain uses TRBV6-8 and TRBJ2-3; 15 bases are shared with TRBD2. The germline CDR1 and CDR2 sequences are MNHGY and SAAAGT. This CDR3 is 16 amino acids long. V was pared by 4 bases and J by 6 bases, with 5 bases of the junction left unmatched. CDR3 region: CASSWTSGGAGDTQYF. The CDR3 DNA sequence: TGTGCCAGCAGTTGGACTAGCGGGGGGGCCGGGGATACGCAGTATTTT.

J is TRBJ2-1 and V is TRBV6-1; D remains ambiguous. The CDR3 runs to 13 residues. V was clipped by 1 base and J by 9 bases, with 10 bases between them. Per germline, CDR1 MNHNS and CDR2 SASEGT. Here the CDR3 DNA reads TGTGCCAGCAGTGAAGGACTGGCGGTTGAGCAGTTCTTC. As protein: CASSEGLAVEQFF.

This clonotype was picked up many times. The chain joins TRBV6-6 to TRBJ1-5, with D perhaps matching TRBD1 (5 bases). The CDR3 is made up of 14 amino acids. From germline, CDR1 is MNHNY and CDR2 SVGAGI (reference sequence). V lost 2 bases to trimming and J lost 3 bases, with 8 bases between them. For the CDR3, the DNA is TGTGCCAGCAGTTACGGGGGGATCAATCAGCCCCAGCATTTT. Amino acids: CASSYGGINQPQHF.

This clonotype was counted ten times or more. The chain joins TRBV19 to TRBJ2-3, with D maybe TRBD2 (5 bases). The germline gives CDR1 LNHDA, CDR2 SQIVND (reference sequence). V was pared by 10 bases and J by 5 bases, with 13 bases between. The CDR3 sequence is 12 residues long. CDR3 amino acids: CATGVSEDTQYF. The DNA of the CDR3 is TGTGCCACCGGGGTTTCTGAAGATACGCAGTATTTT.

This clonotype was counted a few times. V usage is TRBV6-1 and J usage is TRBJ2-3; D unresolved. Per germline, CDR1 MNHNS and CDR2 SASEGT. Between the trimmed V and J ends, which lost 5 bases and 1 base, there was a span of 7 bases. CDR3 length equals 13 residues. CDR3 residues: CASSKVGTDTQYF. In nucleotides, the CDR3 is TGTGCCAGCAGTAAAGTTGGCACAGATACGCAGTATTTT.

This clonotype was picked up a small number of times. The V call is TRBV7-8, the J call TRBJ1-2; 7 bases agree with TRBD1. The V and J ends lost 6 bases and 7 bases, in that order; junction bases with no gene match: 17. Germline V gives CDR1 SGHVS, CDR2 FQNEAQ. The CDR3 consists of 16 residues. CDR3 loop: CASRFTPGGQTGGYTF. For the CDR3, the DNA is TGTGCCAGCAGGTTTACCCCAGGGGGGCAGACCGGTGGCTACACCTTC.

The J gene is TRBJ2-1, the V gene TRBV2, with 10 nucleotides matching TRBD2. The length of the CDR3 is 15 residues. The V gene end was trimmed by 8 bases and the J gene end by 4 bases; junction bases not matched to a gene: 8. The V gene's germline CDR1 is SNHLY and CDR2 FYNNEI. DNA for the CDR3: TGTGCCAGCGGCGTACGGACTAGCGGATACAATGAGCAGTTCTTC. As protein: CASGVRTSGYNEQFF.

In its sample, this clonotype was seen many times. The V call is TRBV28, the J call TRBJ1-5; TRBD1 agrees at 9 bases. The CDR3 consists of 14 residues. With V trimmed by 5 bases and J by 3 bases, 2 bases remained unmatched. Germline CDR1 and CDR2: MDHEN and SYDVKM. DNA for the CDR3: TGTGCCAGCAGTAGACAGGGGGACAATCAGCCCCAGCATTTT. Its translation: CASSRQGDNQPQHF.

This clonotype was seen more than once but under ten times. The chain has TRBV15 and TRBJ2-7; 10 bases fit TRBD2. This CDR3 contains 15 residues. In germline, CDR1 is LNHNV, CDR2 YYDKDF (reference sequence). V shed 2 bases, J shed 2 bases, and the junction held 3 bases outside the gene matches. CDR3 region: CATSRPTSGAYEQYF. The CDR3 DNA reads TGTGCCACCAGCAGACCAACTAGCGGGGCCTACGAGCAGTACTTC.

In its sample, this clonotype was seen many times. The chain employs TRBV7-9 and TRBJ2-1; 10 nucleotides line up with TRBD1. Germline CDR1 reads SEHNR; CDR2 reads FQNEAQ (reference sequence). This CDR3 has 16 residues. Trimming at V came to 5 bases and at J to 0 bases, leaving 4 bases not matched to a gene. The CDR3 DNA sequence: TGTGCCAGCAGCAACGGACAGGGGGACTCCTACAATGAGCAGTTCTTC. Protein product: CASSNGQGDSYNEQFF.

The chain carries TRBV28 and TRBJ1-1; no clear D gene. CDR1 and CDR2 from the germline V gene are MDHEN and SYDVKM. This CDR3 is 8 amino acids long. V was trimmed by 10 bases and J by 8 bases, leaving 5 bases between them. This CDR3 reads CANPEAFF. DNA for the CDR3: TGTGCCAACCCCGAAGCTTTCTTT.

The chain links TRBV12-3 or TRBV12-4 to TRBJ2-5; possible D gene TRBD2, 5 bases. This CDR3 has 16 amino acids. V lost 1 base to trimming and J lost 5 bases, with 17 bases between them. The CDR3 here is CASSLGPFSEEETQYF. The DNA of the CDR3 is TGTGCCAGCAGTTTAGGGCCTTTCTCGGAGGAGGAGACCCAGTACTTC.

The chain employs TRBV3-1 and TRBJ2-1, with D tentatively TRBD1 (6 bases). V was pared by 6 bases and J by 0 bases, with 12 bases between. In germline, CDR1 is LGHDT, CDR2 YNNKEL (reference sequence). This CDR3 contains 15 residues. In DNA, the CDR3 is TGTGCCAGCAGACGAGACAGGCGCTCCTACAATGAGCAGTTCTTC. It specifies CASRRDRRSYNEQFF.

This clonotype came up a few times. V and J are TRBV29-1 and TRBJ1-6; D uncertain. Trimming pared 7 bases from V and 6 bases from J, leaving 10 bases between. CDR1 SQVTM and CDR2 ANQGSEA come from the germline V gene. This CDR3 spans 12 amino acids. The CDR3 sequence: CSAGDGNSPLHF. The CDR3 region has the DNA TGCAGCGCGGGAGACGGTAATTCACCCCTCCACTTT.

The chain joins TRBV5-6 to TRBJ2-3; D assignment may be TRBD1 or TRBD2 (5 bases each). CDR3 length: 16 amino acids. The germline CDR1 and CDR2 sequences are SGHDT and YYEEEE. Trimming pared 0 bases from V and 2 bases from J, leaving 13 bases between. The CDR3 region has the DNA TGTGCCAGCAGCTTGGACCAGGGAGAAGTCACAGATACGCAGTATTTT. Amino acid sequence: CASSLDQGEVTDTQYF.